This is a list of T cell receptor beta chains from one sample in a study of blood T cells in healthy people across ages. MiXCR was run by TCRdb on the 5' RACE reads, yielding one entry per CDR3 protein. The profile covers 1.5 million to 2 million distinct CDR3 sequences, with about 35% appearing a single time and about 11% taken by the ten largest. The sequencing sample was made of blood. Receptors were obtained from a woman aged 25 to 39 in good health. Each CDR3 is given with its conserved first and last residue. Fields, in order: D gene, V gene, clone size, J gene, CDR3 DNA, CDR3 protein. D genes are given only for firm matches. The size entry is marked missing in some rows and otherwise reads once, few, many or a size class.

d_call: NA; v_call: TRBV28; clone_size: NA; j_call: TRBJ2-1; cdr3_nt: TGTGCCAGCGATTCAAACAATGAGCAGTTCTTC; cdr3_aa: CASDSNNEQFF
d_call: NA; v_call: TRBV29-1; clone_size: NA; j_call: TRBJ2-1; cdr3_nt: TGCAGCACCGTCCTAAATCCTGGGAGGCAGTTCTTC; cdr3_aa: CSTVLNPGRQFF
d_call: NA; v_call: TRBV15; clone_size: NA; j_call: TRBJ1-1; cdr3_nt: TGTGCCACCAGCCAAGATGGGGGAGGGGACACTGAAGCTTTCTTT; cdr3_aa: CATSQDGGGDTEAFF
d_call: TRBD1; v_call: TRBV11-2; clone_size: NA; j_call: TRBJ1-1; cdr3_nt: TGTGCCAGCAGCTTAGTCGGGACAGCAACAGCCACTGAAGCTTTCTTT; cdr3_aa: CASSLVGTATATEAFF
d_call: NA; v_call: TRBV7-2; clone_size: NA; j_call: TRBJ2-5; cdr3_nt: TGTGCCAGCAGCCCTGAACCACAGGGAACCCAGTACTTC; cdr3_aa: CASSPEPQGTQYF
d_call: NA; v_call: TRBV6-4; clone_size: NA; j_call: TRBJ2-2; cdr3_nt: TGTGCCAGCAGTGACTCGGCAGGGTTGAACACCGGGGAGCTGTTTTTT; cdr3_aa: CASSDSAGLNTGELFF
d_call: NA; v_call: TRBV20-1; clone_size: NA; j_call: TRBJ1-2; cdr3_nt: TGCAGTGCTAGAGATGGGGGGGGTAACTATGGCTACACCTTC; cdr3_aa: CSARDGGGNYGYTF
d_call: TRBD1; v_call: TRBV5-1; clone_size: few; j_call: TRBJ2-7; cdr3_nt: TGCGCCAGCATTGGACAGGGGGCGCATGAGCAGTACTTC; cdr3_aa: CASIGQGAHEQYF
d_call: NA; v_call: TRBV2; clone_size: NA; j_call: TRBJ2-7; cdr3_nt: TGTGCCAGCAGAGGGGTCTACCCCTACGAGCAGTACTTC; cdr3_aa: CASRGVYPYEQYF
d_call: NA; v_call: TRBV10-3; clone_size: few; j_call: TRBJ1-2; cdr3_nt: TGTGCCATCAGTGGTCCCCCGAGCGGCCCGGCCTATGGCTACACCTTC; cdr3_aa: CAISGPPSGPAYGYTF
d_call: TRBD2; v_call: TRBV20-1; clone_size: NA; j_call: TRBJ2-5; cdr3_nt: TGCAGTGCCATAGCGGGAGGTCCTCAGGAGACCCAGTACTTC; cdr3_aa: CSAIAGGPQETQYF
d_call: TRBD1; v_call: TRBV13; clone_size: NA; j_call: TRBJ2-1; cdr3_nt: TGTGCCAGCAGCTGGGGACAGGGGCCCGGGAATGAGCAGTTCTTC; cdr3_aa: CASSWGQGPGNEQFF
d_call: NA; v_call: TRBV30; clone_size: few; j_call: TRBJ1-2; cdr3_nt: TGTGCCTGGAGTGTACGCGATGGCTACACCTTC; cdr3_aa: CAWSVRDGYTF
d_call: TRBD1; v_call: TRBV5-4; clone_size: NA; j_call: TRBJ2-7; cdr3_nt: TGTGCCAGCAGCTTGGAAGGGGGCTCGTGGGAGCAGTACTTC; cdr3_aa: CASSLEGGSWEQYF
d_call: NA; v_call: TRBV12-3/TRBV12-4; clone_size: few; j_call: TRBJ2-7; cdr3_nt: TGTGCCAGCATCAACGAGCAGTACTTC; cdr3_aa: CASINEQYF
d_call: NA; v_call: TRBV25-1; clone_size: NA; j_call: TRBJ2-5; cdr3_nt: TGTGCCAGCAGTGAATGGGGGAAGAGGGGAGAGACCCAGTACTTC; cdr3_aa: CASSEWGKRGETQYF
d_call: TRBD1; v_call: TRBV12-3/TRBV12-4; clone_size: NA; j_call: TRBJ2-3; cdr3_nt: TGTGCCAGCAGTTTGGGACAGGGGTTTTTCAGAGTTGAAGATACGCAGTATTTT; cdr3_aa: CASSLGQGFFRVEDTQYF
d_call: NA; v_call: TRBV4-1; clone_size: few; j_call: TRBJ2-7; cdr3_nt: TGCGCCAGCAGCCGGCCCACGGCGGGGGCGCTGGAATGGGAGCAGTACTTC; cdr3_aa: CASSRPTAGALEWEQYF
d_call: TRBD1; v_call: TRBV9; clone_size: NA; j_call: TRBJ2-5; cdr3_nt: TGTGCCAGCAGCGTAGGCGGGACAGGCCAAGAGACCCAGTACTTC; cdr3_aa: CASSVGGTGQETQYF
d_call: NA; v_call: TRBV29-1; clone_size: few; j_call: TRBJ2-7; cdr3_nt: TGCAGCGTTGTACTGATGACAGGTACCTACGAGCAGTACTTC; cdr3_aa: CSVVLMTGTYEQYF
d_call: NA; v_call: TRBV11-2; clone_size: NA; j_call: TRBJ2-2; cdr3_nt: TGTGCCAGCAGCTTAGTCCCTAGTTCGAACACCGGGGAGCTGTTTTTT; cdr3_aa: CASSLVPSSNTGELFF
d_call: NA; v_call: TRBV6-5; clone_size: NA; j_call: TRBJ1-2; cdr3_nt: TGTGCCAGCAGTTACAACGAGTGGATGACGCTCCCATATGGCTACACCTTC; cdr3_aa: CASSYNEWMTLPYGYTF
d_call: NA; v_call: TRBV30; clone_size: many; j_call: TRBJ2-2; cdr3_nt: TGTGCCTGGAGGGGGGACACCGGGGAGCTGTTTTTT; cdr3_aa: CAWRGDTGELFF
d_call: TRBD1; v_call: TRBV2; clone_size: NA; j_call: TRBJ1-1; cdr3_nt: TGTGCCAGCAGTAGACTTCAGGGGGGCGGCACTGAAGCTTTCTTT; cdr3_aa: CASSRLQGGGTEAFF
d_call: TRBD2; v_call: TRBV12-3/TRBV12-4; clone_size: many; j_call: TRBJ2-1; cdr3_nt: TGTGCCAGCAACATAGCGGGAGTAGGGGATAATGAGCAGTTCTTC; cdr3_aa: CASNIAGVGDNEQFF
d_call: NA; v_call: TRBV7-3; clone_size: NA; j_call: TRBJ2-3; cdr3_nt: TGTGCCAGCAGCCACCGCCTCACAGATACGCAGTATTTT; cdr3_aa: CASSHRLTDTQYF
d_call: TRBD2; v_call: TRBV5-1; clone_size: NA; j_call: TRBJ2-1; cdr3_nt: TGCGCCAGCAGCTTGGAAGCCCTAGCGGGAGACAATGAGCAGTTCTTC; cdr3_aa: CASSLEALAGDNEQFF
d_call: NA; v_call: TRBV15; clone_size: NA; j_call: TRBJ2-4; cdr3_nt: TGTGCCACCAGCAGAGGGAGGACAGCAAACATTCAGTACTTC; cdr3_aa: CATSRGRTANIQYF
d_call: TRBD1; v_call: TRBV10-1; clone_size: NA; j_call: TRBJ2-7; cdr3_nt: TGCGCCAGCAGGGAGTCCGACAGGGTCCACGAGCAGTACTTC; cdr3_aa: CASRESDRVHEQYF
d_call: NA; v_call: TRBV16; clone_size: few; j_call: TRBJ1-1; cdr3_nt: TGTGCCAGCAGCCAATTTGGAGGGAGGAACACTGAAGCTTTCTTT; cdr3_aa: CASSQFGGRNTEAFF
d_call: TRBD1; v_call: TRBV2; clone_size: NA; j_call: TRBJ1-2; cdr3_nt: TGTGCCAGCATCCTGACAGGGGTGCACTATGGCTACACCTTC; cdr3_aa: CASILTGVHYGYTF
d_call: NA; v_call: TRBV7-9; clone_size: many; j_call: TRBJ1-1; cdr3_nt: TGTGCCAGCAGCTTAGGGTTGGCAGGTGCATCCACTGAAGCTTTCTTT; cdr3_aa: CASSLGLAGASTEAFF
d_call: NA; v_call: TRBV24-1; clone_size: once; j_call: TRBJ2-1; cdr3_nt: TGTGCCACCAGTGATTCCCCCTTTATATACTCCACGATCTACAATGAGCAGTTCTTC; cdr3_aa: CATSDSPFIYSTIYNEQFF
d_call: NA; v_call: TRBV27; clone_size: few; j_call: TRBJ2-5; cdr3_nt: TGTGCCAGCTGGACCTGGGGGGCGGGAGAGACCCAGTACTTC; cdr3_aa: CASWTWGAGETQYF
d_call: NA; v_call: TRBV6-1; clone_size: few; j_call: TRBJ2-7; cdr3_nt: TGTGCCAGCAGTGGATACAGAGGGGGGGACCCCTCCTACGAGCAGTACTTC; cdr3_aa: CASSGYRGGDPSYEQYF
d_call: NA; v_call: TRBV12-3/TRBV12-4; clone_size: few; j_call: TRBJ1-1; cdr3_nt: TGTGCCAGCAGTTTAGGTAATCGGGACACTGAAGCTTTCTTT; cdr3_aa: CASSLGNRDTEAFF
d_call: NA; v_call: TRBV4-2; clone_size: NA; j_call: TRBJ1-3; cdr3_nt: TGTGCCAGCAGCCAAGACGAACCCGAATTTGGAAACACCATATATTTT; cdr3_aa: CASSQDEPEFGNTIYF